This T cell receptor (beta chain) was found in a study of blood T cell repertoires in COVID-19. Study information: The United States, Italy and Spain provided the acute and convalescent COVID-19 samples. PBMCs, B-cell-depleted T cells, or T cells were the source of the cDNA or gDNA that made up the material.

With respect to this clone: Different DNA sequences within this sample yield the same CDR3.

Deletions cut 1 base from V and 6 bases from J, with 8 bases between. Per the germline V gene, CDR1 is SGHDT and CDR2 is YYEEEE. This CDR3 has 12 amino acids. As processed by the authors: Estimation of nucleated cell counts relied on the amplification of reference gene primers. The assay was immunoSEQ multiplex PCR, and TCRdb's table has in-frame clones only and misses some. V and J calls and clone size are those listed in that table; D and trimming were worked out from the DNA. The table shows about 85,000 clones, with around four fifths occurring only once. This rearrangement joins TRBV5-6 to TRBJ2-7; D is possibly TRBD2 (6 bases). The specimen was peripheral blood. This TCR was sampled from an older man with acute or convalescent COVID-19. CDR3 sequence: CASSLRRGEQYF. The CDR3 region has the DNA TGTGCCAGCAGCTTGAGGAGGGGCGAGCAGTACTTC.